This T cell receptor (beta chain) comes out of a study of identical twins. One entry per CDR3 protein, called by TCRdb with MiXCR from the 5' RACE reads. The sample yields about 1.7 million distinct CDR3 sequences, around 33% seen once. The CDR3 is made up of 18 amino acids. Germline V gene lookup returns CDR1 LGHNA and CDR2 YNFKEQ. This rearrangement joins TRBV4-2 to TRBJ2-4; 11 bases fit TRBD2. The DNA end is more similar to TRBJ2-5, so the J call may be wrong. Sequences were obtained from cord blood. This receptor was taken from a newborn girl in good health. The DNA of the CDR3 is TGTGCCAGCAGCCAAGTAATCTCACTAGCGGGAGTGCAAGAGACCCAGTACTTC. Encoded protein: CASSQVISLAGVQETQYF.